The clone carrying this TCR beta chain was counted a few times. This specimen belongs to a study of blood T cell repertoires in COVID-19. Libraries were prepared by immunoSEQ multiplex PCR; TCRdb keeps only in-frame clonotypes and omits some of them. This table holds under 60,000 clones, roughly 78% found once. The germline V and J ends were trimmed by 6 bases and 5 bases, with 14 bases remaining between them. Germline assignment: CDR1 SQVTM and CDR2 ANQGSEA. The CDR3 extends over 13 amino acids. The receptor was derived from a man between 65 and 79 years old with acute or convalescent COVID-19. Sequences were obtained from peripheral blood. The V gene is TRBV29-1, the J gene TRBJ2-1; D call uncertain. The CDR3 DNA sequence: TGCAGCGTCGAAACCTGGCTTCACAATGAGCAGTTCTTC. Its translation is CSVETWLHNEQFF.